These 29 T cell receptor beta chains were sequenced from one sample in a study of blood T cell repertoires in COVID-19. The protocol was immunoSEQ multiplex PCR, while the TCRdb copy is restricted to in-frame clones and leaves out a portion. The table shows some 200,000 clones, with 75% to 85% occurring only once. The specimen was PBMCs or T cells enriched from blood (not recorded which). The receptors were sampled from a woman aged 40 to 50 with acute COVID-19.

The chain uses TRBV4-1 and TRBJ1-4; D remains ambiguous. Trimming stripped 1 base from V and 7 bases from J, with 16 bases between. The CDR3 covers 16 residues. CDR1 is MGHRA, CDR2 YSYEKL, per germline. CDR3 nucleotide sequence: TGCGCCAGCAGCCAAGGGCCGGCCGGGTTGCGTGAAAAACTGTTTTTT. It translates to CASSQGPAGLREKLFF.

V usage is TRBV7-3 and J usage is TRBJ2-5; 10 bases are shared with TRBD1. The CDR3 loop spans 15 amino acids. V shed 5 bases and J 4 bases; nucleotides not matched to a gene: 7. CDR1 and CDR2 (germline): SGHTA, FQGTGA. For the CDR3, the DNA is TGTGCCAGCAGCCGCGGACAGGGGGAAGGAGAGACCCAGTACTTC. The encoded protein is CASSRGQGEGETQYF.

The chain carries TRBV10-3 and TRBJ1-1; D uncertain. V lost 3 bases and J 0 bases, leaving 8 bases between the germline ends. This CDR3 region has 14 residues. Germline lookup yields CDR1 ENHRY and CDR2 SYGVKD. CDR3 in amino acids: CAISDGVLNTEAFF. The CDR3 region has the DNA TGTGCCATCAGTGACGGAGTTTTGAACACTGAAGCTTTCTTT.

The chain combines TRBV2 with TRBJ2-3, with D hard to call. The CDR3 totals 14 residues. Germline V CDR1 and CDR2: SNHLY, FYNNEI. Trimming left V 5 bases short and J 4 bases short, with 13 bases between. CDR3 in DNA: TGTGCCAGCAGTCACCGACAAAGACCAGATACGCAGTATTTT. As protein: CASSHRQRPDTQYF.

This sequence joins TRBV29-1 and TRBJ1-5, with a weak D call TRBD1 (5 bases). CDR1 is SQVTM, CDR2 ANQGSEA, per germline. This CDR3 has 14 residues. V gave up 5 bases and J gave up 4 bases, with 15 bases separating them. CDR3 bases: TGCAGCGTTCATCAGGGAAACGGAAATCAGCCCCAGCATTTT. Protein sequence: CSVHQGNGNQPQHF.

In DNA form, the CDR3 reads TGTGCCATCAGTGAGGGGGGGGCCCGTGGAAACACCATATATTTT. It is translated as CAISEGGARGNTIYF. The rearrangement uses TRBV10-3 and TRBJ1-3; maybe TRBD1 (6 bases). The V end was cut by 2 bases, the J end by 3 bases, with 11 bases between. CDR3 length equals 15 residues. Germline V gene sequence: CDR1 ENHRY, CDR2 SYGVKD.

This rearrangement joins TRBV4-1 to TRBJ2-3; 9 nucleotides agree with TRBD2. After removal of 1 base from V and 6 bases from J, the junction contained 14 bases not matched to a gene. Germline CDR1 and CDR2: MGHRA and YSYEKL. This CDR3 region has 18 residues. The CDR3 sequence is CASSQAASAGGPSDTQYF. The CDR3 bases are TGCGCCAGCAGCCAAGCCGCGTCGGCGGGGGGGCCGTCCGATACGCAGTATTTT.

The chain uses TRBV3-1 (or the pseudogene TRBV3-2) and TRBJ2-1; no reliable D call. V lost 0 bases and J lost 11, with 11 bases in between. In germline, CDR1 is LGHDT, CDR2 YNNKEL (reference sequence). This CDR3 spans 13 amino acids. The DNA for the CDR3 is TGTGCCAGCAGCCAAGATCGATTGGCAAAGCAGTTCTTC. This translates into CASSQDRLAKQFF.

The DNA for the CDR3 is TGTGCCAGCAGTGACGCAGGGGGCGTTCAGCCCCAGCATTTT. Its protein product is CASSDAGGVQPQHF. The chain combines TRBV25-1 with TRBJ1-5; 8 bases are a match to TRBD1. The CDR3 totals 14 residues. V lost 3 bases, J lost 6 bases, and 4 bases stayed unmatched. Germline V CDR1 and CDR2: MGHDK, SYGVNS.

This clone appeared once. The chain combines TRBV11-1 with TRBJ1-2; TRBD1 aligns across 11 bases. Germline trimming cut 5 bases from V and 5 bases from J; bases unmatched to any gene: 4. The CDR3 contains 14 residues. The germline gives CDR1 SGHAT, CDR2 FQDESV (reference sequence). CDR3 DNA sequence: TGTGCCAGCAGCCTCGGGACAGGGGGATATGGCTACACCTTC. It yields the protein CASSLGTGGYGYTF.

This clone was detected many times. V and J are TRBV5-4 and TRBJ1-1; tentatively, D is TRBD1 (6 bases). V dropped 4 bases and J dropped 4 bases, with 20 bases sitting between them. Germline V CDR1 and CDR2: SGHNT, YYREEE (reference sequence). CDR3 length: 16 residues. The CDR3 DNA reads TGTGCCAGCAGCCCGGGGCGACAGGACGGGCGCACTGAAGCTTTCTTT. It codes for CASSPGRQDGRTEAFF.

The chain couples TRBV29-1 to TRBJ2-4; TRBD1 might be the D (6 bases). V was shortened by 4 bases and J by 8 bases, with 18 bases between the two germline ends. Germline V CDR1 and CDR2: SQVTM, ANQGSEA. This CDR3 region has 14 residues. The CDR3 nucleotides read TGCAGCGTTGGGGGTAGACAGGCTGGGGACATTCAGTACTTC. This sequence encodes CSVGGRQAGDIQYF. Variable domain in full (rest from reference TRBV29-1 and TRBJ2-4): SAVISQKPSRDICQRGTSLTIQCQVDSQVTMMFWYRQQPGQSLTLIATANQGSEATYESGFVIDKFPISRPNLTFSTLTVSNMSPEDSSIYLCSVGGRQAGDIQYFGAGTRLSVL.

This chain links TRBV11-3 with TRBJ2-7; 7 bases match TRBD2. Germline V lookup: CDR1 SGHNT, CDR2 YENEEA. V lost 5 bases to trimming and J lost 2 bases; unmatched junction nucleotides: 9. CDR3 size: 15 residues. DNA of the CDR3: TGTGCCAGCAGCCCGCGAGGAGCGGGACCCTACGAGCAGTACTTC. It is translated as CASSPRGAGPYEQYF.

The gene calls are TRBV21-1 and TRBJ2-1; TRBD2 was called by the table and not checked on the DNA. TRBV21-1 is a pseudogene locus. The CDR3 runs to 16 residues. CDR3 in DNA: TGTGCCAGCAACACCGGGACTAGCGGGAGACATGGTGAGCAGTTCTTC. Protein product: CASNTGTSGRHGEQFF.

The chain has TRBV5-5 and TRBJ1-4; TRBD1 aligns across 8 bases. V trimming: 0 bases; J trimming: 8 bases; junction bases outside the gene matches: 6. From germline, CDR1 is SGHKS and CDR2 YYEKEE (reference sequence). The CDR3 loop spans 15 amino acids. The CDR3 nucleotides are TGTGCCAGCAGCTTGGGCCCAGGGGGCGAGGAAAAACTGTTTTTT. Protein product: CASSLGPGGEEKLFF.

The rearrangement links TRBV21-1 to TRBJ1-5; the table calls TRBD1, which could not be checked here. TRBV21-1 is a known pseudogene. The CDR3 is 16 amino acids. The CDR3 coding sequence is TGTGCCAGCAGCATCCGGGGCGGACAGGACAATCAGCCCCAGCATTTT. Translation: CASSIRGGQDNQPQHF.

V usage is TRBV6-5 and J usage is TRBJ2-1, with 7 bases that match TRBD2. Germline CDR1 MNHEY, CDR2 SVGAGI. V lost 7 bases, J lost 10 bases, and 4 bases stayed unmatched. The CDR3 loop spans 11 amino acids. CDR3 sequence: CASISAGEQFF. CDR3 coding DNA: TGTGCCAGCATTTCAGCGGGGGAGCAGTTCTTC.

This rearrangement joins TRBV28 to TRBJ2-7; 9 nucleotides agree with TRBD1. Germline V gene data show CDR1 as MDHEN and CDR2 as SYDVKM. CDR3 length: 13 amino acids. The ends lost 6 bases at V and 6 bases at J; junction bases unmatched: 6. Here the CDR3 DNA reads TGTGCCAGCAGCCAGGACAGGGGAGGCGAGCAGTACTTC. Translation: CASSQDRGGEQYF.

The rearrangement links TRBV2 to TRBJ2-7; TRBD2 aligns across 8 bases. The CDR3 is 13 residues long. Germline V gene sequence: CDR1 SNHLY, CDR2 FYNNEI. The V segment lost 7 bases and the J segment 2 bases; nucleotides outside the gene matches: 4. The CDR3 DNA follows: TGTGCCAGCACGGGACTAGGGACCTACGAGCAGTACTTC. Protein: CASTGLGTYEQYF.

This clone showed up just a few times. The chain carries TRBV10-2 and TRBJ1-1, with D possibly TRBD1 on 5 matching bases. The CDR3 is made up of 12 amino acids. Germline CDR1 reads WSHSY; CDR2 reads SAAADI. V lost 4 bases to trimming and J lost 4 bases, with 7 bases between them. DNA of the CDR3: TGCGCCAGCAGTGGGGGGGGCACTGAAGCTTTCTTT. Its protein product is CASSGGGTEAFF.

V gene TRBV5-8 combines with J gene TRBJ1-1; D might be TRBD1 (6 bases). The CDR3 is 14 amino acids. Trimming removed 2 bases at V and 5 bases at J, with 13 bases between. CDR1 SGHTS and CDR2 YDEGEE come from the germline V gene. In nucleotides, the CDR3 is TGTGCCAGCAGCTTAAAACAGGGCAGGACTGAAGCTTTCTTT. Protein: CASSLKQGRTEAFF.

The gene calls are TRBV27 and TRBJ2-7; TRBD2 matches 8 bases. This CDR3 is 16 amino acids long. Per the germline V gene, CDR1 is MNHEY and CDR2 is SMNVEV (reference sequence). V trimming: 2 bases; J trimming: 2 bases; junction bases outside the gene matches: 8. Written as DNA, the CDR3 is TGTGCCAGCAGTTTAGGGATTGGGACTAGAGCCTACGAGCAGTACTTC. Translation gives CASSLGIGTRAYEQYF.

As regards this clone: Within the sample, other DNA sequences also encode this same CDR3. The chain has TRBV27 and TRBJ1-5; weak D call: TRBD1 (5 bases). The CDR3 extends over 14 amino acids. CDR1 is MNHEY, CDR2 SMNVEV, per germline (reference sequence). Trimming took 1 base from V and 7 from J, leaving 11 bases between them. DNA for the CDR3: TGTGCCAGCAGTTTATGGGGGGGTGGACAGCCCCAGCATTTT. Translation: CASSLWGGGQPQHF.

CDR3 loop: CARAGNGYTF. CDR3 nucleotides: TGTGCTCGGGCGGGGAATGGCTACACCTTC. This chain joins TRBV5-6 and TRBJ1-2; D gene unclear. The V gene's germline CDR1 is SGHDT and CDR2 YYEEEE. The CDR3 has 10 residues.

This chain links TRBV7-9 with TRBJ2-7; TRBD2 is a possible D gene (7 bases). Germline V gene lookup returns CDR1 SEHNR and CDR2 FQNEAQ (reference sequence). V shed 4 bases and J shed 5 bases, with 15 bases lying between them. The CDR3 is made up of 14 amino acids. The CDR3 DNA is TGTGCCAGCAGCTGGGAGGGGGGTAGGCACGAGCAGTACTTC. It encodes CASSWEGGRHEQYF. The whole variable domain, remainder taken from reference TRBV7-9 and TRBJ2-7, is DTGVSQNPRHKITKRGQNVTFRCDPISEHNRLYWYRQTLGQGPEFLTYFQNEAQLEKSRLLSDRFSAERPKGSFSTLEIQRTEQGDSAMYLCASSWEGGRHEQYFGPGTRLTVT.

V and J are TRBV7-9 and TRBJ2-2, with TRBD2 identical over 10 bases. The germline V gene has CDR1 SEHNR and CDR2 FQNEAQ (reference sequence). This CDR3 region has 15 residues. Trimming removed 5 bases from V and 5 bases from J; junction bases left unmatched: 5. The DNA of the CDR3 is TGTGCCAGCAGCGGGCTAGCGGGAGAAACCGGGGAGCTGTTTTTT. Translating gives CASSGLAGETGELFF.

The chain couples TRBV24-1 to TRBJ2-5, with 11 nucleotides matching TRBD2. J was trimmed by 4 bases and V by 6 bases; bases with no gene match: 6. CDR1 is KGHDR and CDR2 is SFDVKD in the germline V gene. The CDR3 loop spans 15 amino acids. CDR3 nucleotides: TGTGCCACCAGTCAAACTAGCGGGAGAGTAGAGACCCAGTACTTC. Amino acids: CATSQTSGRVETQYF.

The chain recombines TRBV3-1 (or the pseudogene TRBV3-2) with TRBJ2-5, with 12 bases lining up with TRBD2. Germline V gene data show CDR1 as LGHDT and CDR2 as YNNKEL (reference sequence). Losses at the gene ends were 1 base for V and 3 bases for J; bases not matched to a gene: 6. CDR3 length: 17 residues. CDR3 amino acids: CASSQGLAGGPEETQYF. DNA for the CDR3: TGTGCCAGCAGCCAAGGGCTAGCGGGGGGGCCCGAAGAGACCCAGTACTTC.

The chain joins TRBV30 to TRBJ1-4, with D unresolved. The CDR3 has 12 amino acids. Germline V gene data show CDR1 as GTSNPN and CDR2 as SVGIG (reference sequence). Trimming shortened V by 0 bases and J by 6 bases, and 5 bases separated the two germline ends. CDR3 in amino acids: CAWSVLDEKLFF. The CDR3 DNA is TGTGCCTGGAGTGTACTGGATGAAAAACTGTTTTTT.